The rows below give T cell receptor beta chains drawn from one sample of a study of monozygotic twins with inflammatory bowel disease. TCRdb processed the 5' RACE reads again and assigns one entry to each CDR3 protein, with no DNA. Its clone listing holds some 440,000 distinct CDR3 sequences. The sequencing sample was made of blood. The receptors originated from a human donor with ulcerative colitis or Crohn's disease, or a healthy co-twin of an affected twin (not recorded which). Both conserved end residues are part of each CDR3. The order of the fields is V gene, J gene, CDR3 protein.

TRBV30	TRBJ1-2	CAWSAGLNRGGYGYTF
TRBV3-1	TRBJ2-1	CASSAPVTGFSNEQFF
TRBV12-3/TRBV12-4	TRBJ1-2	CASSPPSRAYGYTF
TRBV5-5	TRBJ2-3	CASSLYRVEDTQYF
TRBV12-3/TRBV12-4	TRBJ2-5	CASSFAGTEETQYF
TRBV28	TRBJ1-5	CASRVYRGGINQPQHF
TRBV12-3/TRBV12-4	TRBJ2-1	CASSQGTGGRNEQFF
TRBV24-1	TRBJ2-3	CATSAPAGDTQYF
TRBV5-1	TRBJ1-2	CASSFTDGYGYTF
TRBV11-2	TRBJ2-7	CASSSLPGPVNEQYF
TRBV4-2	TRBJ1-1	CASSQRTGNTEAFF
TRBV4-1	TRBJ1-4	CASSARTTEVEKLFF
TRBV5-6	TRBJ1-3	CASSLRGFGNTIYF
TRBV5-1	TRBJ1-1	CASSLQYRGAEAFF
TRBV20-1	TRBJ2-3	CSARGPSRRTDTQYF
TRBV6-1	TRBJ2-2	CASRHRVGTGELFF
TRBV20-1	TRBJ2-1	CSARFPQNEQFF
TRBV30	TRBJ1-6	CAWSAQGTGVSSPLHF
TRBV19	TRBJ1-5	CASSPGVVAQPQHF
TRBV5-1	TRBJ1-1	CASSLGDLVGTEAFF
TRBV5-1	TRBJ2-2	CASSADRGDTGELFF
TRBV4-3	TRBJ2-1	CASSQDPGLPYNEQFF
TRBV29-1	TRBJ2-3	CSVSDGTDTQYF
TRBV12-3/TRBV12-4	TRBJ2-2	CASSLVGPIGGELFF
TRBV7-2	TRBJ2-7	CASLSLAGSEQYF
TRBV7-3	TRBJ2-1	CASSPSGGSLGGEQFF
TRBV7-7	TRBJ2-1	CASSLALAGGAPNEQFF
TRBV18	TRBJ2-1	CASSPSQVEQFF
TRBV7-3	TRBJ2-1	CASSPQGANQGGSYNEQFF
TRBV27	TRBJ1-1	CASLGRAPDTEAFF
TRBV20-1	TRBJ1-1	CSVSRGRNTEAFF
TRBV21-1	TRBJ2-7	CASSSTSGAYYEQYF
TRBV28	TRBJ2-5	CASSNTPGQETQYF
TRBV20-1	TRBJ2-7	CSASKPTYEQYF